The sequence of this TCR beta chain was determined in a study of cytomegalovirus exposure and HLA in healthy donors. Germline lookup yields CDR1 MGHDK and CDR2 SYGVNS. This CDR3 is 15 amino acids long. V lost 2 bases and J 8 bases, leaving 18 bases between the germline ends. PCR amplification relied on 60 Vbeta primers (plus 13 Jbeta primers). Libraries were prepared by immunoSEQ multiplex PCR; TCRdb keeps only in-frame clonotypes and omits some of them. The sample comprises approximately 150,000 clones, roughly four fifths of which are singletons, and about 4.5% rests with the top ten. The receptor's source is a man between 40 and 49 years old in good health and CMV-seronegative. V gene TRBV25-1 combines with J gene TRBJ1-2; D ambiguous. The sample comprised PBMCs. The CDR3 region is CASSEPWANQEGYTF. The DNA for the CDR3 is TGTGCCAGCAGTGAACCTTGGGCGAACCAAGAGGGCTACACCTTC.